This TCR beta chain was captured by sequencing in a study of identical twins. General study findings and limits: There was an excess of low generation probability in the out-of-frame alpha sequences that twins shared.

A universal primer site was incorporated via template switching, and the cDNA contained unique molecular identifiers. TCRdb processed the 5' RACE reads anew with MiXCR; each CDR3 protein has one entry. The top ten clones hold approximately 0.5% of a sample with approximately 550,000 distinct CDR3 sequences, about a fifth of them seen once. Between the trimmed V and J ends, which lost 0 bases and 4 bases, there was a span of 12 bases. The CDR3 spans 15 residues. Germline V lookup: CDR1 SGDLS, CDR2 YYNGEE. In its sample, this clonotype was seen a few times. Its antigen remains unknown. The data were also submitted as part of a second study, on yellow fever vaccine responses in identical twins. This second report adds: A vaccine T cell response that seemed partly convergent and partly personalized was reported in twins.

Sequenced input: CD4+ T cells sorted from blood. The V and J genes are TRBV9 and TRBJ2-3, with D tentatively TRBD1 (5 bases). The origin of this receptor is a woman between 18 and 29 years old in good health. CDR3 bases: TGTGCCAGCAGCGTAGGTCAGGGTAGGGCAGATACGCAGTATTTT. It translates to CASSVGQGRADTQYF.